This TCR beta chain was observed in a study of vaccination effects on CD4 cells after COVID-19. The overall study: Convalescent patients (three in total) were sampled early and late after vaccination. Whole-study results and caveats: In the late period after vaccination, infection- and vaccine-induced clones contracted markedly.

TCRdb's copy holds only in-frame clones and misses some; the assay was immunoSEQ multiplex PCR. Among more than 12,000 clones listed, roughly 80% were seen once. On this clone itself: Antigen specificity is unknown.

This CDR3 is built from 13 residues. The trim removed 6 bases at V and 8 bases at J, leaving 8 bases unmatched. The V gene's germline CDR1 is MNHEY and CDR2 SMNVEV (reference sequence). CD4+ T cells specific for antigen were expanded with viral peptide pools by the ViraFEST assay before sequencing. At the end of approximately 10 days of culture, CD4+ T cells were isolated. Sometime from March through December 2020, the person acquired a SARS-CoV-2 infection that PCR confirmed. Everyone in the study got two shots of either the BNT162b2 or mRNA-1273 vaccine. The sequences come from CD4+ T cells from PBMCs cultured with HCoV-NL63 spike peptides, collected after COVID-19 vaccination. This sequence was found in a human donor who had a prior SARS-CoV-2 infection. The rearrangement uses TRBV27 and TRBJ1-2, with TRBD1 matching over 8 bases. DNA for the CDR3: TGTGCCAGCAGGATGCAGGGGGCGGGCGGCTACACCTTC. This codes for CASRMQGAGGYTF.